A selection of T cell receptor beta chains follows, all from one sample in a study of T-cell memory formation after mild COVID-19. TCRdb itself ran the 5' RACE reads through MiXCR, one entry per CDR3 protein. The sample has approximately 390,000 distinct CDR3 sequences; 16% are singletons. What was sequenced was PBMCs or a T cell subset sorted from them (not recorded which). The origin of the receptors is a man younger than 30 who had mild COVID-19 (a few samples of this study predate the infection). Cell type and time point are not known. Both conserved end residues are part of each CDR3. A D gene is named only where the DNA matches it firmly. Clone size is stated in some rows and not others, as once, few, many or a class when expanded.

CASSRDREATQYF	TGTGCCAGCAGCCGGGACAGGGAGGCCACCCAGTACTTC	TRBD1	few	TRBJ2-5	TRBV11-3
CASTPGRNTEAFF	TGTGCCAGCACCCCGGGGCGGAACACTGAAGCTTTCTTT	-	-	TRBJ1-1	TRBV7-2
CASSVGQGDRGTEAFF	TGTGCCAGCAGCGTAGGCCAGGGAGACAGGGGCACTGAAGCTTTCTTT	TRBD1	-	TRBJ1-1	TRBV9
CATSREPPGQGFDEQFF	TGTGCCACCAGCAGAGAACCACCGGGACAGGGATTCGATGAGCAGTTCTTC	TRBD1	-	TRBJ2-1	TRBV15
CASRTTGDYGYTF	TGTGCCAGCAGAACGACAGGTGACTATGGCTACACCTTC	-	-	TRBJ1-2	TRBV27
CASSLASLAGGTDTQYF	TGTGCCAGCAGCTTAGCGTCCCTAGCGGGGGGAACAGATACGCAGTATTTT	TRBD2	-	TRBJ2-3	TRBV7-2
CSARVRTGGGSPLHF	TGCAGTGCTAGAGTTCGGACAGGGGGAGGATCACCCCTCCACTTT	TRBD1	few	TRBJ1-6	TRBV20-1
CASSESSRGGWYEQYF	TGTGCCAGCAGTGAATCCTCGCGGGGGGGTTGGTACGAGCAGTACTTC	TRBD2	few	TRBJ2-7	TRBV2
CASSRTGFQDSPLHF	TGTGCCAGCAGTAGGACAGGGTTCCAAGATTCACCCCTCCACTTT	TRBD1	many	TRBJ1-6	TRBV6-5
CASSQGWEGRAFF	TGTGCCAGCAGCCAGGGGTGGGAGGGAAGAGCTTTCTTT	-	few	TRBJ1-1	TRBV3-1
CSVVWQNSGNTIYF	TGCAGCGTTGTCTGGCAGAACTCTGGAAACACCATATATTTT	-	-	TRBJ1-3	TRBV29-1
CASSPLSYNEQFF	TGTGCCAGCAGCCCCTTATCCTACAATGAGCAGTTCTTC	-	-	TRBJ2-1	TRBV7-2
CASSFGSLGRLQLTNEQFF	TGTGCCAGCAGTTTTGGTTCTCTCGGCAGGCTCCAACTAACCAATGAGCAGTTCTTC	-	few	TRBJ2-1	TRBV12-3/TRBV12-4
CASSLEAYGYTF	TGCGCCAGCAGCTTGGAGGCCTATGGCTACACCTTC	-	-	TRBJ1-2	TRBV5-1
CSVLGGRGTEAFF	TGCAGCGTTCTTGGGGGCAGAGGAACTGAAGCTTTCTTT	-	few	TRBJ1-1	TRBV29-1
CASSRTVRTDTQYF	TGTGCCAGCAGCCGGACAGTCCGCACAGATACGCAGTATTTT	-	few	TRBJ2-3	TRBV27
CASSFNGGARADTQYF	TGTGCCAGCAGCTTCAACGGGGGGGCTCGGGCAGATACGCAGTATTTT	TRBD2	-	TRBJ2-3	TRBV5-4
CASSQERTASTPKLFF	TGTGCCAGCAGCCAAGAACGGACAGCCAGTACCCCAAAACTGTTTTTT	-	few	TRBJ1-4	TRBV4-2
CASSLVEQPQHF	TGTGCCAGCAGCTTAGTGGAGCAGCCCCAGCATTTT	-	few	TRBJ1-5	TRBV7-9
CASSPPAGHNTEAFF	TGTGCCAGCTCACCACCGGCAGGCCATAACACTGAAGCTTTCTTT	-	-	TRBJ1-1	TRBV18
CASSPQVQGRQPQHF	TGCGCCAGCAGCCCCCAAGTCCAGGGAAGGCAGCCCCAGCATTTT	-	few	TRBJ1-5	TRBV4-1
CASSTRDRGTPETQYF	TGTGCCAGCAGCACCCGGGACAGGGGAACCCCAGAGACCCAGTACTTC	TRBD1	-	TRBJ2-5	TRBV7-9
CASSLVDSGANVLTF	TGCGCCAGCAGCTTGGTAGACTCTGGGGCCAACGTCCTGACTTTC	-	few	TRBJ2-6	TRBV5-1
CASSGASGGYNEQFF	TGCGCCAGCAGCGGGGCTAGCGGGGGTTACAATGAGCAGTTCTTC	TRBD2	-	TRBJ2-1	TRBV5-1
CASSLLGTGGYNEQFF	TGTGCCAGCAGTTTATTAGGGACAGGCGGATACAATGAGCAGTTCTTC	TRBD1	-	TRBJ2-1	TRBV27
CASSLEVGQTQYF	TGTGCCAGCAGCTTAGAGGTTGGGCAGACCCAGTACTTC	-	many	TRBJ2-5	TRBV7-2
CASSHGPFEAFF	TGCGCCAGCAGCCACGGACCTTTTGAAGCTTTCTTT	-	few	TRBJ1-1	TRBV4-1
CAWSVRGVYGYTF	TGTGCCTGGAGTGTACGGGGTGTTTATGGCTACACCTTC	-	-	TRBJ1-2	TRBV30